Following are 28 T cell receptor beta chains from one sample sequenced in a study of cytomegalovirus exposure and HLA in healthy donors. It was with 60 Vbeta and 13 Jbeta primers that the PCR ran. The data were produced by immunoSEQ multiplex PCR, yet TCRdb's version contains in-frame clones alone and is incomplete. This table holds 120,000 to 150,000 clones, roughly 77% found once. Sequenced material: PBMCs. The receptor set was obtained from a female donor in good health and CMV-seronegative.

This clone was detected once. This sequence joins TRBV7-9 and TRBJ2-7; D call uncertain. The V gene lost 5 bases and the J gene lost 3 bases, with 11 bases spanning the gap. CDR3 length: 13 residues. The germline V gene encodes CDR1 SEHNR and CDR2 FQNEAQ (reference sequence). DNA of the CDR3: TGTGCCAGCAGCCCCAGGTACGGCTACGAGCAGTACTTC. It is translated as CASSPRYGYEQYF.

The rearrangement uses TRBV10-1 and TRBJ2-1; 8 bases line up with TRBD2. Germline CDR1 reads WNHNN; CDR2 reads SYGVQD (reference sequence). There are 15 residues in the CDR3. V lost 0 bases, J lost 9 bases, and 7 bases stayed unmatched. CDR3 in DNA: TGCGCCAGCAGTGAGTCGATAGCGGGACGGGGTGAGCAGTTCTTC. Translating gives CASSESIAGRGEQFF.

The chain couples TRBV5-1 to TRBJ2-7; 8 bases are shared with TRBD1. The germline V gene encodes CDR1 SGHRS and CDR2 YFSETQ. The CDR3 sequence is 16 residues long. The J segment lost 2 bases and the V segment lost 0 bases, leaving 7 bases of the junction unmatched. This CDR3 reads CASSLGPTGGTYEQYF. CDR3 coding DNA: TGCGCCAGCAGCTTGGGGCCTACAGGGGGAACCTACGAGCAGTACTTC.

This chain uses TRBV6-6 with TRBJ1-4, with 7 bases that match TRBD1. J was trimmed by 8 bases and V by 7 bases; bases with no gene match: 10. This CDR3 has 14 residues. Germline V gene lookup returns CDR1 MNHNY and CDR2 SVGAGI (reference sequence). Written as DNA, the CDR3 is TGTGCCAGCACTCGACAGGGCCGGGGAGAAAAACTGTTTTTT. It is translated as CASTRQGRGEKLFF.

The gene calls are TRBV5-1 and TRBJ2-5, with TRBD2 identical over 7 bases. The DNA end lines up better with TRBJ2-7; the J call may be wrong. The CDR3 consists of 13 residues. Germline V gene lookup returns CDR1 SGHRS and CDR2 YFSETQ. This chain's CDR3 is CASSVQAGTEQYF. Written as DNA, the CDR3 is TGCGCCAGCAGCGTTCAAGCGGGAACCGAGCAGTACTTC.

V is TRBV28 and J is TRBJ2-7, with 7 positions matching TRBD1. This CDR3 has 13 residues. With 8 bases clipped from V and 9 bases from J, the junction kept 13 bases outside the gene matches. Germline V gives CDR1 MDHEN, CDR2 SYDVKM. The CDR3 DNA follows: TGTGCCAGCTTCCGACAGGGCACACACGCGCAGTACTTC. Translated: CASFRQGTHAQYF.

The J gene is TRBJ1-5, the V gene TRBV27; the D is unclear. The CDR3 runs 16 residues. Trimming shortened V by 0 bases and J by 3 bases, and 12 bases separated the two germline ends. Per the germline V gene, CDR1 is MNHEY and CDR2 is SMNVEV (reference sequence). The CDR3 loop is CASSLSGGRVNQPQHF. In nucleotides, the CDR3 is TGTGCCAGCAGTTTATCCGGAGGACGGGTCAATCAGCCCCAGCATTTT.

This chain joins TRBV5-6 and TRBJ2-3; 12 bases align to TRBD2. V shed 0 bases and J 2 bases; nucleotides not matched to a gene: 1. Looked up from germline, CDR1 is SGHDT and CDR2 is YYEEEE. The CDR3 length is 16 residues. CDR3 in DNA: TGTGCCAGCAGCTTGGGGACTAGCGGGATCACAGATACGCAGTATTTT. This codes for CASSLGTSGITDTQYF.

This chain uses TRBV7-3 with TRBJ2-2; 11 nucleotides agree with TRBD2. This CDR3 has 17 residues. Germline V gives CDR1 SGHTA, CDR2 FQGTGA. J gave up 5 bases and V 0 bases, and 5 bases lay outside the gene matches. CDR3 nucleotides: TGTGCCAGCAGCTTAACTAGCGGGGGGGCATGGACCGGGGAGCTGTTTTTT. It specifies CASSLTSGGAWTGELFF.

The chain combines TRBV27 with TRBJ1-1; D perhaps matches TRBD1 (5 bases). The germline CDR1 and CDR2 sequences are MNHEY and SMNVEV (reference sequence). Deletions cut 7 bases from V and 6 bases from J, with 18 bases between. The CDR3 is 14 residues long. The CDR3 loop reads CASNSLRGWPEAFF. CDR3 bases: TGTGCCAGCAATTCCCTAAGGGGCTGGCCTGAAGCTTTCTTT.

This chain uses TRBV27 with TRBJ1-1; D ambiguous. CDR1 and CDR2 (germline): MNHEY, SMNVEV (reference sequence). CDR3 length: 14 residues. Trimming stripped 5 bases from V and 1 base from J, with 11 bases between. CDR3 amino acids: CASSEPEANTEAFF. For the CDR3, the DNA is TGTGCCAGCAGTGAGCCCGAGGCGAACACTGAAGCTTTCTTT.

The V call is TRBV11-3, the J call TRBJ2-7; tentatively, D is TRBD1 (6 bases). The CDR3 has 13 residues. The germline gives CDR1 SGHNT, CDR2 YENEEA. Deletions cut 1 base from V and 7 bases from J, with 11 bases between. The CDR3 region has the DNA TGTGCCAGCAGCTTAGGGACAGCCTGGGAGCAGTACTTC. Its translation: CASSLGTAWEQYF.

This chain joins TRBV7-2 and TRBJ1-2; 9 positions agree with TRBD1. CDR1 and CDR2 from the germline V gene are SGHTA and FQGNSA. V lost 5 bases, J lost 4 bases, and 5 bases stayed unmatched. CDR3 length: 14 residues. The CDR3 nucleotides are TGTGCCAGCAGCATGGACAGGGGAGGCTATGGCTACACCTTC. Amino acids: CASSMDRGGYGYTF.

This clone was observed once. The chain employs TRBV28 and TRBJ1-5, with D unclear. V was shortened by 10 bases and J by 6 bases, with 16 bases between the two germline ends. CDR3 size: 13 residues. Germline loops: CDR1 MDHEN, CDR2 SYDVKM. The CDR3 region is CAIRSPGTQPQHF. Written as DNA, the CDR3 is TGTGCCATCAGATCCCCGGGTACTCAGCCCCAGCATTTT.

The rearrangement uses TRBV18 and TRBJ2-5; D is ambiguous. Germline values: CDR1 KGHSH, CDR2 LQKENI. The V end lost 3 bases, the J end lost 2 bases, and 16 bases lay between the germline ends. The CDR3 consists of 16 residues. As DNA, the CDR3 is TGTGCCAGCTCACCCCTCGCGACAAACCGGCAAGAGACCCAGTACTTC. Amino acids: CASSPLATNRQETQYF.

The CDR3 DNA reads TGCAGTGCTACCAGGGGAGAGACCCAGTACTTC. This codes for CSATRGETQYF. The chain combines TRBV20-1 with TRBJ2-5; weak D call: TRBD1 (6 bases). Trimming removed 4 bases from V and 4 bases from J, with 7 bases in between. This CDR3 comprises 11 residues. The germline V gene encodes CDR1 DFQATT and CDR2 SNEGSKA (reference sequence).

This chain connects TRBV5-1 to TRBJ2-3; 10 bases are shared with TRBD1. CDR3 length: 15 residues. V was pared by 4 bases and J by 1 base, with 3 bases of the junction left unmatched. In germline, CDR1 is SGHRS, CDR2 YFSETQ. The CDR3 is CASSPGTGGTDTQYF. Here the CDR3 DNA reads TGCGCCAGCAGCCCCGGGACAGGGGGCACAGATACGCAGTATTTT. The whole variable domain, remainder taken from reference TRBV5-1 and TRBJ2-3, is KAGVTQTPRYLIKTRGQQVTLSCSPISGHRSVSWYQQTPGQGLQFLFEYFSETQRNKGNFPGRFSGRQFSNSRSEMNVSTLELGDSALYLCASSPGTGGTDTQYFGPGTRLTVL.

This clone came up a few times. The genes are TRBV5-4 and TRBJ2-5; D is perhaps TRBD1 (6 bases). The CDR3 has 16 amino acids. Germline V CDR1 and CDR2: SGHNT, YYREEE (reference sequence). V was cut by 2 bases and J by 4 bases, with 18 bases left in between. The CDR3 reads CASSLQGWVFGETQYF. The CDR3 DNA follows: TGTGCCAGCAGCTTACAGGGATGGGTGTTCGGAGAGACCCAGTACTTC.

This chain connects TRBV27 to TRBJ2-2; 9 bases agree with TRBD2. Trimming took 6 bases from V and 5 from J; bases not matched to a gene: 4. Germline lookup yields CDR1 MNHEY and CDR2 SMNVEV (reference sequence). This CDR3 spans 14 amino acids. The CDR3 loop reads CASRSGRSTGELFF. The DNA of the CDR3 is TGTGCCAGCAGAAGCGGGAGGAGTACCGGGGAGCTGTTTTTT.

The chain links TRBV2 to TRBJ2-7, with D perhaps TRBD2 (7 bases). V was clipped by 6 bases and J by 6 bases, with 18 bases between them. CDR3 size: 14 residues. The germline CDR1 and CDR2 sequences are SNHLY and FYNNEI. CDR3 in DNA: TGTGCCAGCAGGCCCGCGGGGGCGGTTGGCGAGCAGTACTTC. Its translation is CASRPAGAVGEQYF.

V usage is TRBV4-2 and J usage is TRBJ2-2; 8 positions match TRBD2. CDR1 is LGHNA and CDR2 is YNFKEQ in the germline V gene. J gave up 7 bases and V 1 base, and 14 bases lay outside the gene matches. This CDR3 contains 18 residues. CDR3 residues: CASSQGRIAGGRDGELFF. In DNA form, the CDR3 reads TGTGCCAGCAGCCAAGGTCGAATTGCGGGAGGCCGGGACGGGGAGCTGTTTTTT.

This rearrangement joins TRBV7-2 to TRBJ2-5; tentative D call: TRBD1 (6 bases). Germline loops: CDR1 SGHTA, CDR2 FQGNSA. This CDR3 spans 13 amino acids. The V end lost 3 bases, the J end lost 5 bases, and 10 bases lay between the germline ends. The CDR3 sequence: CASSFQGPETQYF. CDR3 bases: TGTGCCAGCAGCTTTCAGGGGCCGGAGACCCAGTACTTC.

This rearrangement joins TRBV11-2 to TRBJ2-1, with D possibly matching TRBD1 (6 bases). The CDR3 covers 14 residues. With 7 bases removed from V and 1 base from J, the gap between germline ends came to 11 bases. Looked up from germline, CDR1 is SGHAT and CDR2 is FQNNGV. CDR3 coding DNA: TGTGCCAGCATTGCAGGGGTTTCCTACAATGAGCAGTTCTTC. Protein: CASIAGVSYNEQFF.

In its sample, this clone was seen a few times. V and J are TRBV18 and TRBJ2-2, with D tentatively TRBD1 (5 bases). The V gene lost 2 bases and the J gene lost 0 bases, with 7 bases spanning the gap. This CDR3 is built from 15 residues. Per germline, CDR1 KGHSH and CDR2 LQKENI. The CDR3 nucleotides are TGTGCCAGCTCACCAGGCAGGGCGAACACCGGGGAGCTGTTTTTT. Translated, it gives CASSPGRANTGELFF. The entire variable domain, with the rest obtained from reference TRBV18 and TRBJ2-2, is as follows: NAGVMQNPRHLVRRRGQEARLRCSPMKGHSHVYWYRQLPEEGLKFMVYLQKENIIDESGMPKERFSAEFPKEGPSILRIQQVVRGDSAAYFCASSPGRANTGELFFGEGSRLTVL.

The rearrangement uses TRBV4-1 and TRBJ2-7; 9 bases line up with TRBD1. CDR1 is MGHRA and CDR2 is YSYEKL in the germline V gene. V trimming: 4 bases; J trimming: 5 bases; junction bases outside the gene matches: 24. The CDR3 runs to 20 residues. CDR3 nucleotides: TGCGCCAGCAGCCGCGCGGGACAGGGCTCAAAGGTGGGTTTCGTCCACGAGCAGTACTTC. Translated, it gives CASSRAGQGSKVGFVHEQYF.

V is TRBV5-1 and J is TRBJ2-7; a possible D gene is TRBD1 (6 bases). Trimming removed 0 bases from V and 6 bases from J, with 16 bases in between. The V gene's germline CDR1 is SGHRS and CDR2 YFSETQ. The CDR3 runs to 15 residues. CDR3 DNA: TGCGCCAGCAGCTTGGGGGGGCTAAGGCTTCGCGAGCAGTACTTC. Protein product: CASSLGGLRLREQYF.

V is TRBV5-1 and J is TRBJ2-5; a weak D match, TRBD1 (6 bases). CDR1 is SGHRS and CDR2 is YFSETQ in the germline V gene. CDR3 size: 14 residues. The V end was cut by 3 bases, the J end by 0 bases, with 9 bases between. The CDR3 DNA follows: TGCGCCAGCAGCTGGTCAGGGGACCAAGAGACCCAGTACTTC. Its translation is CASSWSGDQETQYF.

The genes are TRBV2 and TRBJ2-2, with D possibly TRBD2 on 5 matching bases. V was pared by 7 bases and J by 5 bases, with 23 bases between. This CDR3 region has 17 residues. The germline V gene has CDR1 SNHLY and CDR2 FYNNEI. The CDR3 DNA sequence: TGTGCCAGCATCCGGGCGGGTAGCCTGGGCGTGACCGGGGAGCTGTTTTTT. This encodes CASIRAGSLGVTGELFF. Full variable domain (rest looked up from reference TRBV2 and TRBJ2-2): EPEVTQTPSHQVTQMGQEVILRCVPISNHLYFYWYRQILGQKVEFLVSFYNNEISEKSEIFDDQFSVERPDGSNFTLKIRSTKLEDSAMYFCASIRAGSLGVTGELFFGEGSRLTVL.